Listed below are T cell receptor beta chains from one sample, sequenced in a study of T cell responses to AZD1222 COVID-19 vaccine. Sequenced by immunoSEQ multiplex PCR; TCRdb stores in-frame clones only, minus some. There are fewer than 100,000 clones in the sample; 70% to 90% occur only once, and roughly 10% lies in the top ten. This specimen consisted of peripheral blood, obtained 28 days after the second AZD1222 dose. These receptor sequences come from an adult who received the AZD1222 COVID-19 vaccine. CDR3s include the opening cysteine and the closing phenylalanine or tryptophan. The D gene is left open where the match is weak. The size entry is marked missing in some rows and otherwise reads once, few, many or a size class.

j_gene,v_gene,abundance,d_gene,CDR3nt,CDR3aa
TRBJ2-2,TRBV6-2/TRBV6-3,NA,NA,TGTGCCAGCAGTTACCGGGGCCCGGACCCCGGGGAGCTGTTTTTT,CASSYRGPDPGELFF
TRBJ1-3,TRBV7-8,NA,NA,TGTGCCAGCAGCTTAGCGGGGGGGCGAAACTCTGGAAACACCATATATTTT,CASSLAGGRNSGNTIYF
TRBJ2-2,TRBV7-8,NA,TRBD1,TGTGCCAGCAGCGTCAAACAGGGGACGAACACCGGGGAGCTGTTTTTT,CASSVKQGTNTGELFF
TRBJ2-7,TRBV30,NA,NA,TGTGCCTGGAGTTCACAGGGTGGCGAGCAGTACTTC,CAWSSQGGEQYF
TRBJ2-5,TRBV10-3,few,TRBD1,TGTGCCATCAGACCGGACAGGGGGTTTTCGGAGACCCAGTACTTC,CAIRPDRGFSETQYF
TRBJ1-5,TRBV6-5,NA,TRBD1,TGTGCCAGCTGGGGACAGGGGCGGCAGCCCCAGCATTTT,CASWGQGRQPQHF
TRBJ1-4,TRBV6-2/TRBV6-3,NA,NA,TGTGCCAGCAGTTACACGCGGGTCGGCGAAAAACTGTTTTTT,CASSYTRVGEKLFF
TRBJ1-4,TRBV2,NA,TRBD1,TGTGCCAGCACGGGACAGGGGTATGAAAAACTGTTTTTT,CASTGQGYEKLFF
TRBJ2-1,TRBV27,few,NA,TGTGCCAGCAGTCTTCGCCGAGGGACTGTCTACAATGAGCAGTTCTTC,CASSLRRGTVYNEQFF
TRBJ2-2,TRBV28,NA,NA,TGTGCCAGCAGTTCTGCGGCAGCCGTGGCCGGGGAGCTGTTTTTT,CASSSAAAVAGELFF
TRBJ2-2,TRBV7-7,NA,TRBD1,TGTGCTAGCAGCCCGGGACAGGGGGGGGCCGGGGAGCTGTTTTTT,CASSPGQGGAGELFF
TRBJ1-1,TRBV2,NA,NA,TGTGCCAGCAGTGGGACCCCCTCCTTGGGCACTGAAGCTTTCTTT,CASSGTPSLGTEAFF
TRBJ1-1,TRBV19,NA,NA,TGTGCCAGTAGTTTCGGGTTGGGGACTGAAGCTTTCTTT,CASSFGLGTEAFF
TRBJ2-7,TRBV20-1,NA,NA,TGCAGTGCCGTGTTAGGGGTCGAGCAGTACTTC,CSAVLGVEQYF
TRBJ1-3,TRBV28,NA,NA,TGTGCCAGCAGTTTATTTCCGGACAGCTCTGGAAACACCATATATTTT,CASSLFPDSSGNTIYF
TRBJ1-6,TRBV7-9,NA,NA,TGTGCCAGCAGCGGGCAGGGTAACTCACCCCTCCACTTT,CASSGQGNSPLHF
TRBJ2-7,TRBV28,NA,NA,TGTGCCAGCAGTTCGGAGTTCGAGCAGTACTTC,CASSSEFEQYF
TRBJ1-1,TRBV5-8,NA,TRBD1,TGTGCCGGGTCGGGACAGAGGGTAACTGAAGCTTTCTTT,CAGSGQRVTEAFF
TRBJ1-1,TRBV28,NA,TRBD1,TGTGTCAGCAGGGGGACAGGGTGGAACACTGAAGCTTTCTTT,CVSRGTGWNTEAFF
TRBJ1-6,TRBV30,few,TRBD1,TGTGCCTGGAGTGTACGGGGGGGACTTACAGGGGTAAGAAATTCACCCCTCCACTTT,CAWSVRGGLTGVRNSPLHF
TRBJ2-5,TRBV12-3/TRBV12-4,NA,NA,TGTGCCAGCAGTTTAATAATGGAGGAGACCCAGTACTTC,CASSLIMEETQYF
TRBJ2-1,TRBV9,NA,TRBD2,TGTGCCAGCAGCGTAGATAGCGGGGGGGTCCCCGGGAATGAGCAGTTCTTC,CASSVDSGGVPGNEQFF
TRBJ1-6,TRBV7-2,NA,TRBD1,TGTGCCAGCAGCTTGAAGACAGGGGAATGGCCCCTCCACTTT,CASSLKTGEWPLHF
TRBJ2-1,TRBV2,NA,TRBD1,TGTGCCAGCAACTCCGGGACAGGGGGGTGGGAGCAGTTCTTC,CASNSGTGGWEQFF
TRBJ1-5,TRBV27,NA,NA,TGTGCCAGCAGTTTCAAAGAATATCAGCCCCAGCATTTT,CASSFKEYQPQHF
TRBJ2-7,TRBV28,NA,NA,TGTGCCAGCAGTGGATACGAGCGGGCCAGAGTCTACGAGCAGTACTTC,CASSGYERARVYEQYF
TRBJ2-7,TRBV6-5,NA,TRBD2,TGTGCCAGCAGTTACTCAAGTGTGGGCCGGGGGGGCGAGCAGTACTTC,CASSYSSVGRGGEQYF
TRBJ1-3,TRBV5-1,NA,TRBD1,TGCGCCAGCAGCTGGGACGGGACAGCTGGAAACACCATATATTTT,CASSWDGTAGNTIYF
TRBJ2-2,TRBV28,NA,TRBD1,TGTGCCAGCCGGGCAGGGGGATTGAGCGGGGAGCTGTTTTTT,CASRAGGLSGELFF
TRBJ1-4,TRBV18,NA,NA,TGTGCCAGCTCACCACGGGCCAGTACCGAACTGTTTTTT,CASSPRASTELFF
TRBJ1-1,TRBV14,NA,NA,TGTGCCAGCAGCCAATCTCCGAGAGCTTCCCCTAACACTGAAGCTTTCTTT,CASSQSPRASPNTEAFF
TRBJ2-1,TRBV9,NA,TRBD2,TGTGCCAGCACTGGGAGGGGTAACGATGAGCAGTTCTTC,CASTGRGNDEQFF
TRBJ1-1,TRBV6-5,few,NA,TGTGCCAGCAGTTACTCCCCCTTCCGGGGCACTGAAGCTTTCTTT,CASSYSPFRGTEAFF
TRBJ1-5,TRBV7-2,NA,NA,TGTGCCAGCAGCTTCCGTTCGGGACTCCAGAGCAATCAGCCCCAGCATTTT,CASSFRSGLQSNQPQHF
TRBJ2-1,TRBV20-1,NA,NA,TGCAGTGCTAGTGGGGGGGCCTATGGTGAGCAGTTCTTC,CSASGGAYGEQFF
TRBJ1-3,TRBV5-6,NA,NA,TGTGCCAGCAGCTTGGAGCTTGGAAACACCATATATTTT,CASSLELGNTIYF
TRBJ2-3,TRBV6-5,NA,NA,TGTGCCAGCAGTTACTCGATGGGCACAGATACGCAGTATTTT,CASSYSMGTDTQYF
TRBJ2-1,TRBV7-3,once,NA,TGTGCCAGCAGCTTCGGGGTGTACAATGAGCAGTTCTTC,CASSFGVYNEQFF
TRBJ1-2,TRBV18,NA,NA,TGTGCCAGCTCACCACGGACAGAAGACTATGGCTACACCTTC,CASSPRTEDYGYTF
TRBJ1-2,TRBV12-3/TRBV12-4,NA,NA,TGTGCCAGCAGTTTGGGGGGTTGGGGTGGCTACACCTTC,CASSLGGWGGYTF
TRBJ1-4,TRBV7-9,NA,TRBD1,TGTGCCAGCAGCTCAGGACAGGGGAACGAAAAACTGTTTTTT,CASSSGQGNEKLFF
TRBJ1-3,TRBV9,NA,NA,TGTGCCAGCAGCGTAACCGGGTCTGGAAACACCATATATTTT,CASSVTGSGNTIYF
TRBJ1-1,TRBV6-5,NA,NA,TGTGCCAGCAGGTGGTCCGTGACAGCGAACACTGAAGCTTTCTTT,CASRWSVTANTEAFF
TRBJ1-2,TRBV11-3,NA,NA,TGTGCCAGCAGCTTAGATCGAGGAGAGACGGGGTTTTTC,CASSLDRGETGFF
TRBJ1-5,TRBV28,NA,TRBD1,TGTGCCAGCAGTTTAAGGGACAGGGGGCTTCAGCCCCAGCATTTT,CASSLRDRGLQPQHF
TRBJ2-4,TRBV19,NA,NA,TGTGCCAGTAGGCTACCTGGGGGGGCGAAAAACATTCAGTACTTC,CASRLPGGAKNIQYF
TRBJ2-7,TRBV18,NA,TRBD1,TGTGCCAGCTCACGGACCGGGACAGGGGGATACGAGCAGTACTTC,CASSRTGTGGYEQYF
TRBJ1-2,TRBV15,few,TRBD1,TGTGCCACCAGCAGAAACCGACAGGGGCCCTATGGCTACACCTTC,CATSRNRQGPYGYTF
TRBJ2-3,TRBV4-3,NA,NA,TGCGCCAGCAGCCGCAGAGGGGATACGCAGTATTTT,CASSRRGDTQYF
TRBJ2-2,TRBV2,NA,NA,TGTGCCAGCAGTCAACAGGGTCCCGGGGAGCTGTTTTTT,CASSQQGPGELFF
TRBJ1-4,TRBV7-2,NA,NA,TGTGCCAGCAGCTTAGTAGACAGACCTAATGAAAAACTGTTTTTT,CASSLVDRPNEKLFF
TRBJ1-5,TRBV27,NA,NA,TGTGCCAGCAGTCTCCAGTGGCAAAGCAATCAGCCCCAGCATTTT,CASSLQWQSNQPQHF
TRBJ2-3,TRBV19,medium-sized,TRBD2,TGTGCCAGTAGTATCCAGACTAGCGGGGGGACAGATACGCAGTATTTT,CASSIQTSGGTDTQYF
TRBJ2-7,TRBV7-3,once,TRBD2,TGTGCCAGCAGCTTGGTAGGCGGGGGACTATACGAGCAGTACTTC,CASSLVGGGLYEQYF
TRBJ2-3,TRBV6-5,NA,NA,TGTGCCAGCAACGCACAGGCTTCTGGCACAGATACGCAGTATTTT,CASNAQASGTDTQYF
TRBJ2-3,TRBV23-1,once,TRBD1,TGCGCCAGCAGTCACCCCGGAGGACAGGGAATATCGTGCACAGATACGCAGTATTTT,CASSHPGGQGISCTDTQYF
TRBJ2-5,TRBV12-5,NA,TRBD2,TGTGCTAGTGCCCAAAGCGGGGGCATTCTAGAGACCCAGTACTTC,CASAQSGGILETQYF